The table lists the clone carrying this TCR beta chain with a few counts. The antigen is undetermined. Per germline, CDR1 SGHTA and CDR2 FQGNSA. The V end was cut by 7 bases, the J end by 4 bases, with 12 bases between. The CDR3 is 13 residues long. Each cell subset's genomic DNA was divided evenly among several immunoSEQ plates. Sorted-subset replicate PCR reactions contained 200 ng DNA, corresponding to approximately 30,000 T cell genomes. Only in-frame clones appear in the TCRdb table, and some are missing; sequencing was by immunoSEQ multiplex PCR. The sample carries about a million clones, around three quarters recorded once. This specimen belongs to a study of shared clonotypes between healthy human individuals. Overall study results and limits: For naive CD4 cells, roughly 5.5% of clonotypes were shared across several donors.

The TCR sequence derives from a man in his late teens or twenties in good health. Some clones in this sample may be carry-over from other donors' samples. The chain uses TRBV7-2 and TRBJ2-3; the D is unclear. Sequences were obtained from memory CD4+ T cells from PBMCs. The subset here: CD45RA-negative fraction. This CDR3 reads CASTIAHADTQYF. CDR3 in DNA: TGTGCCAGCACAATAGCCCACGCAGATACGCAGTATTTT.